What follows are 24 T cell receptor beta chains derived from one specimen sequenced in a study of T cell repertoires in cytomegalovirus infection. TCRdb called the reads again in MiXCR, with one record for every CDR3 protein. The sample has about 250,000 distinct CDR3 sequences, approximately 17% seen once. Material: CD8+ T cells from PBMCs. The receptors were gathered from a human donor in good health (CMV status not recorded). Some clones in this sample may be carry-over from other donors' samples.

CDR3 in DNA: TGCAGTGCTAGAGATTACCGAACAGGAGACTTGGAGCAGTACTTC. Translation: CSARDYRTGDLEQYF. The chain uses TRBV20-1 and TRBJ2-7; D might be TRBD1 (5 bases). The V end was cut by 0 bases, the J end by 7 bases, with 19 bases between. There are 15 residues in the CDR3. Germline assignment: CDR1 DFQATT and CDR2 SNEGSKA (reference sequence).

The chain is built from TRBV24-1 and TRBJ2-1; D might be TRBD2 (6 bases). The CDR3 contains 12 residues. The V and J ends lost 4 bases and 8 bases respectively, with 8 bases between them. CDR1 is KGHDR and CDR2 is SFDVKD in the germline V gene. CDR3 residues: CATSEEGYEQFF. The CDR3 DNA sequence: TGTGCCACCAGTGAGGAGGGTTATGAGCAGTTCTTC.

This sequence joins TRBV28 and TRBJ1-2, with D perhaps matching TRBD1 (5 bases). The CDR3 is 14 amino acids. Trimming left V 7 bases short and J 4 bases short, with 16 bases between. CDR1 and CDR2 (germline): MDHEN, SYDVKM. This CDR3 reads CASTPTGTVYGYTF. In DNA form, the CDR3 reads TGTGCCAGCACTCCTACCGGGACGGTCTATGGCTACACCTTC.

This clonotype has at least ten counts. The chain recombines TRBV7-9 with TRBJ1-4; 8 nucleotides match TRBD1. Trimming cost V 3 bases and J 7 bases; bases outside gene matches: 4. CDR1 and CDR2 from the germline V gene are SEHNR and FQNEAQ (reference sequence). CDR3 length equals 14 residues. The CDR3 bases are TGTGCCAGCAGCTTCAGGGGGCTTGGTGAAAAACTGTTTTTT. Amino acid sequence: CASSFRGLGEKLFF.

This clonotype was counted many times. The V gene is TRBV24-1, the J gene TRBJ1-2; 9 bases agree with TRBD1. The V gene's germline CDR1 is KGHDR and CDR2 SFDVKD. With 4 bases clipped from V and 3 bases from J, the junction kept 5 bases outside the gene matches. CDR3 length: 15 residues. The DNA of the CDR3 is TGTGCCACCAGTGACGGACAGGGGTTCGACTATGGCTACACCTTC. It yields the protein CATSDGQGFDYGYTF.

This clonotype has more than one count but fewer than ten. V usage is TRBV11-2 and J usage is TRBJ2-1; D remains ambiguous. CDR3 length equals 15 residues. The germline V gene encodes CDR1 SGHAT and CDR2 FQNNGV. The V end was cut by 1 base, the J end by 0 bases, with 7 bases between. The chain's CDR3 is CASSLARDSYNEQFF. The CDR3 DNA reads as TGTGCCAGCAGCTTAGCCCGAGACTCCTACAATGAGCAGTTCTTC. The full variable domain, in which reference TRBV11-2 and TRBJ2-1 provide the parts outside the CDR3, is EAGVAQSPRYKIIEKRQSVAFWCNPISGHATLYWYQQILGQGPKLLIQFQNNGVVDDSQLPKDRFSAERLKGVDSTLKIQPAKLEDSAVYLCASSLARDSYNEQFFGPGTRLTVL.

The chain links TRBV20-1 to TRBJ2-1; D may be TRBD1 (5 bases). The germline CDR1 and CDR2 sequences are DFQATT and SNEGSKA (reference sequence). V dropped 3 bases and J dropped 0 bases, with 12 bases sitting between them. The CDR3 length is 15 residues. DNA of the CDR3: TGCAGTGCTAGGTCTTCAGGGATCTCCTACAATGAGCAGTTCTTC. Residues: CSARSSGISYNEQFF.

The chain links TRBV29-1 to TRBJ2-7; D not certain. V was trimmed by 0 bases and J by 0 bases, leaving 12 bases between them. Looked up from germline, CDR1 is SQVTM and CDR2 is ANQGSEA. The CDR3 contains 15 residues. The CDR3 DNA is TGCAGCGTTGAAGATCGGTCCAGTTTCTCCTACGAGCAGTACTTC. Translated: CSVEDRSSFSYEQYF.

The chain combines TRBV7-9 with TRBJ2-3; TRBD1 might be the D (6 bases). CDR1 and CDR2 (germline): SEHNR, FQNEAQ (reference sequence). The V and J ends lost 5 bases and 2 bases respectively, with 20 bases between them. The CDR3 length is 17 residues. The CDR3 here is CASSRYRDKTFTDTQYF. The CDR3 DNA follows: TGTGCCAGCAGCAGATACCGGGACAAGACTTTCACAGATACGCAGTATTTT.

The V call is TRBV27, the J call TRBJ1-2; D ambiguous. Trimming left V 6 bases short and J 6 bases short, with 11 bases between. CDR1 and CDR2 (germline): MNHEY, SMNVEV (reference sequence). The CDR3 length is 12 residues. The CDR3 loop reads CASRDGLNGYTF. CDR3 DNA: TGTGCCAGCAGAGACGGGCTGAATGGCTACACCTTC.

This clonotype was counted once. V usage is TRBV29-1 and J usage is TRBJ2-1, with D uncertain. The CDR3 length is 12 residues. V was clipped by 6 bases and J by 5 bases, with 11 bases between them. The germline gives CDR1 SQVTM, CDR2 ANQGSEA. For the CDR3, the DNA is TGCAGCGTGGGTTGGAGTGACAATGAGCAGTTCTTC. Its protein is CSVGWSDNEQFF.

This clonotype was seen repeatedly, ten times or more. This chain joins TRBV10-3 and TRBJ2-1; D may be TRBD1 (6 bases). Trimming removed 3 bases from V and 4 bases from J, with 7 bases in between. The CDR3 is 13 residues long. Germline CDR1 ENHRY, CDR2 SYGVKD. CDR3 sequence: CAISDQGYNEQFF. In DNA, the CDR3 is TGTGCCATCAGTGACCAGGGGTACAATGAGCAGTTCTTC.

The V gene is TRBV5-6, the J gene TRBJ2-6; D may be TRBD2 (5 bases). Trimming took 3 bases from V and 2 from J, leaving 9 bases between them. This CDR3 has 15 amino acids. The germline V gene encodes CDR1 SGHDT and CDR2 YYEEEE. CDR3 in DNA: TGTGCCAGCAGCTCGGGAATCCCTGGGGCCAACGTCCTGACTTTC. Translation: CASSSGIPGANVLTF.

This chain uses TRBV27 with TRBJ2-7; the D gene could be TRBD1 or TRBD2 (5 bases each). Germline CDR1 is MNHEY and CDR2 is SMNVEV (reference sequence). The ends were cut back, 2 bases at V and 4 bases at J, with 18 bases in the middle. CDR3 size: 16 residues. CDR3 nucleotide sequence: TGTGCCAGCAGTTTAGTTGGGGACCGGATCCTGTACGAGCAGTACTTC. Amino acid sequence: CASSLVGDRILYEQYF.

This clonotype was seen many times. V is TRBV20-1 and J is TRBJ1-1; D not resolved. The CDR3 sequence is 15 residues long. V was clipped by 0 bases and J by 3 bases, with 14 bases between them. Per the germline V gene, CDR1 is DFQATT and CDR2 is SNEGSKA (reference sequence). The CDR3 region is CSARDEQTADTEAFF. The CDR3 coding sequence is TGCAGTGCTAGAGATGAACAGACGGCTGACACTGAAGCTTTCTTT.

The DNA for the CDR3 is TGTGCCAGCAGTGAGCTGCAGGGGTACACAGATACGCAGTATTTT. Its protein product is CASSELQGYTDTQYF. The chain joins TRBV6-1 to TRBJ2-3; a possible D gene is TRBD1 (6 bases). V lost 3 bases and J 2 bases, leaving 12 bases between the germline ends. The CDR3 loop spans 15 amino acids. CDR1 MNHNS and CDR2 SASEGT come from the germline V gene.

Of note for this clonotype: A much larger clone differs by one base, so this may be a read error. The CDR3 DNA follows: TGTGCCAGCAGCTTAGTTGGGGATAGAGGGGAGACCCAGTACTTC. Protein product: CASSLVGDRGETQYF. The rearrangement uses TRBV7-2 and TRBJ2-5; tentative D call: TRBD2 (5 bases). Germline V lookup: CDR1 SGHTA, CDR2 FQGNSA. The CDR3 extends over 15 amino acids. Trimming pared 1 base from V and 5 bases from J, leaving 14 bases between.

This clonotype was detected only a few times. This chain connects TRBV12-3 or TRBV12-4 to TRBJ2-1; 9 nucleotides align to TRBD2. The CDR3 totals 15 residues. The trim removed 3 bases at V and 7 bases at J, leaving 7 bases unmatched. The CDR3: CASSFGGGAMNEQFF. The DNA for the CDR3 is TGTGCCAGCAGTTTCGGCGGGGGGGCGATGAATGAGCAGTTCTTC.

The chain has TRBV5-6 and TRBJ2-2, with 8 bases aligning to TRBD2. Trimming cost V 6 bases and J 7 bases; bases outside gene matches: 11. Germline CDR1 and CDR2: SGHDT and YYEEEE. CDR3 size: 15 residues. CDR3 in amino acids: CASNGTGGAGGELFF. In DNA, the CDR3 is TGTGCCAGCAACGGCACCGGGGGGGCCGGCGGGGAGCTGTTTTTT.

The chain employs TRBV20-1 and TRBJ2-7; possibly TRBD2 for D (5 bases). Germline CDR1 is DFQATT and CDR2 is SNEGSKA (reference sequence). The CDR3 runs 14 residues. Trimming left V 3 bases short and J 2 bases short, with 14 bases between. CDR3 loop: CSASTLGGPYEQYF. For the CDR3, the DNA is TGCAGTGCTAGTACCCTAGGAGGCCCCTACGAGCAGTACTTC.

This clonotype was counted ten times or more. Its ends do not fully match the called genes, so a read error is possible. The V gene is TRBV7-9, the J gene TRBJ2-3; 8 nucleotides agree with TRBD1. The CDR3 spans 14 residues. CDR1 and CDR2 (germline): SEHNR, FQNEAQ (reference sequence). CDR3 sequence (DNA): TGTGCCAGCAGATTAGGACAGGGTATAGATACGCAGTATTTT. Protein product: CASRLGQGIDTQYF.

This clonotype was seen only a few times. The chain carries TRBV2 and TRBJ2-1, with D unclear. V shed 8 bases and J shed 7 bases, with 18 bases lying between them. The V gene's germline CDR1 is SNHLY and CDR2 FYNNEI. The CDR3 runs 14 residues. CDR3 DNA: TGTGCCAGCCCCGAGCACCCATCTATGAATGAGCAGTTCTTC. Protein: CASPEHPSMNEQFF.

This clonotype was seen repeatedly, ten times or more. The chain couples TRBV7-2 to TRBJ2-7; 16 nucleotides agree with TRBD2. The CDR3 extends over 18 amino acids. V was pared by 5 bases and J by 0 bases, with 7 bases of the junction left unmatched. In germline, CDR1 is SGHTA, CDR2 FQGNSA. CDR3 amino acids: CASSPGLAGGFNSYEQYF. In DNA, the CDR3 is TGTGCCAGCAGCCCGGGACTAGCGGGGGGGTTTAACTCCTACGAGCAGTACTTC. Drawing the rest from reference TRBV7-2 and TRBJ2-7, the complete variable domain is GAGVSQSPSNKVTEKGKDVELRCDPISGHTALYWYRQSLGQGLEFLIYFQGNSAPDKSGLPSDRFSAERTGGSVSTLTIQRTQQEDSAVYLCASSPGLAGGFNSYEQYFGPGTRLTVT.

The sample holds many counts of this clonotype. The chain employs TRBV6-5 and TRBJ2-7, with D perhaps being TRBD1 or TRBD2 (5 bases each). V gave up 4 bases and J gave up 4 bases, with 14 bases separating them. The CDR3 has 14 amino acids. CDR1 and CDR2 (germline): MNHEY, SVGAGI. CDR3 sequence reads: CASSSPGRMYEQYF. CDR3 DNA: TGTGCCAGCAGTTCACCGGGACGGATGTACGAGCAGTACTTC.